The text below deals with one T cell receptor beta chain. This sample was taken from a study of a mutant IDH1 vaccine in newly diagnosed glioma. Time point in this sample: baseline, week 1 (first vaccination visit). Treatment denoted: pre-vaccination baseline after standard-of-care therapy. Trimming removed 2 bases at V and 3 bases at J, with 11 bases between. The CDR3 is 15 amino acids. Germline CDR1 SGHRS, CDR2 YFSETQ. TCRdb's table, derived via immunoSEQ multiplex PCR, lists solely in-frame clones and lacks some. The profile shows about 16,000 clones, around 95% of them singletons. This sample comprised peripheral blood mononuclear cells (PBMCs), obtained from a glioma patient treated with radiotherapy, temozolomide or both. This chain connects TRBV5-1 to TRBJ2-2; tentatively, D is TRBD2 (5 bases). The receptor's source is a woman between 18 and 29 years old with glioma. Some clones in this sample may be carry-over from other donors' samples. The CDR3 DNA reads as TGCGCCAGCAGCTTAGCGGCTCGGGACACCGGGGAGCTGTTTTTT. Translated: CASSLAARDTGELFF.